This T cell receptor beta chain was recovered during a study of T cells in Graves' hyperthyroidism and ophthalmopathy. The study's findings and limits: Most thyroid clonotypes with frequency above 0.001 were detected in blood.

This clonotype has at least ten counts. The target antigen is unknown. TCR beta CDR3 regions were amplified from RNA. The TCR CDR3 was amplified in a first-round RT-PCR using the HTBI primer set. Using its own MiXCR run on the multiplex PCR reads, TCRdb lists one record per CDR3 protein. Of 250,000 or so distinct CDR3 sequences in the sample, 12% to 15% were seen once. Deletions cut 0 bases from V and 2 bases from J, with 11 bases between. The CDR3 covers 15 residues. CDR1 and CDR2 (germline): SGHRS, YFSETQ. Patients aged 18 to 65 had newly diagnosed hyperthyroidism that had lasted under 2 months. Orbital computed tomography and thyroid ultrasound, together with serum TRAb and thyroxine and clinical symptoms, were used for diagnoses.

The TCR comes from a woman in her 50s with Graves' hyperthyroidism that later progressed to Graves' ophthalmopathy. The V gene is TRBV5-1, the J gene TRBJ2-5; D may be TRBD2 (6 bases). Sample: blood. The CDR3 protein is CASSLAGAVQETQYF. The CDR3 DNA reads as TGCGCCAGCAGCTTGGCGGGAGCGGTTCAAGAGACCCAGTACTTC.